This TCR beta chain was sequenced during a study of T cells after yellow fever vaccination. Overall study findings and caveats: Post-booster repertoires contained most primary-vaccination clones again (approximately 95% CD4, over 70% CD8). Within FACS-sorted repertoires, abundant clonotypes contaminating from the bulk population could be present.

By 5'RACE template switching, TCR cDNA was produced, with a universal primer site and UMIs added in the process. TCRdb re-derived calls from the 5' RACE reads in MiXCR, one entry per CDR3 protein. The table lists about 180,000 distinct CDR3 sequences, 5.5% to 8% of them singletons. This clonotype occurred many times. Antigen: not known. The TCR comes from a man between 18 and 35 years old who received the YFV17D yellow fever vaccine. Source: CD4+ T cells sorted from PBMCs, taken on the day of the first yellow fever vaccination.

The CDR3 is CASSQETGAAQGYEQYF. In DNA form, the CDR3 reads TGCGCCAGCAGCCAAGAAACTGGGGCGGCCCAGGGCTACGAGCAGTACTTC. The chain combines TRBV4-3 with TRBJ2-7, with a tentative D call TRBD1 (5 bases). This CDR3 comprises 17 residues. The germline V and J ends were trimmed by 0 bases and 3 bases, with 18 bases remaining between them. From germline, CDR1 is LGHNA and CDR2 YSLEER.